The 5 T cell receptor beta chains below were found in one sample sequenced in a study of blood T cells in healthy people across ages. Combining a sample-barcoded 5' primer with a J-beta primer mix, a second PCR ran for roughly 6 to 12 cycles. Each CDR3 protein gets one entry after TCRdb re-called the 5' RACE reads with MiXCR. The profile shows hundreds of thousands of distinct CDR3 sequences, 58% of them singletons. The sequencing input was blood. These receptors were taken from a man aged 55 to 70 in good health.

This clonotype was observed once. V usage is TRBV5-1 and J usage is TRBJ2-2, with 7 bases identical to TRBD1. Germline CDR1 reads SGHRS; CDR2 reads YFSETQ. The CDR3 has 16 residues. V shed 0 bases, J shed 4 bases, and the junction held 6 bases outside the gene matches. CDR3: CASSLETGLGTGELFF. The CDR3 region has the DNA TGCGCCAGCAGCTTGGAGACAGGGCTGGGCACCGGGGAGCTGTTTTTT.

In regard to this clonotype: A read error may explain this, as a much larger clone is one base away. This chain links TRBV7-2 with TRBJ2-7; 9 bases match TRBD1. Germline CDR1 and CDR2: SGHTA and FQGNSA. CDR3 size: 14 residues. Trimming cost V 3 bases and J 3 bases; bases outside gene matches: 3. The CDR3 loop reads CASSFRQGDYEQYF. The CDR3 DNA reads TGTGCCAGCAGCTTCCGACAGGGGGACTACGAGCAGTACTTC.

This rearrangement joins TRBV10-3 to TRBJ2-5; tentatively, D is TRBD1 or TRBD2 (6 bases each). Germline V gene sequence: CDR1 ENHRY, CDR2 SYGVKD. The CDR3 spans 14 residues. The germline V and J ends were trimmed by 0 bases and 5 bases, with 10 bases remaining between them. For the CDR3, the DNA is TGTGCCATCAGTGAGTCGGGGGCGGGGGAGACCCAGTACTTC. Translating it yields CAISESGAGETQYF.

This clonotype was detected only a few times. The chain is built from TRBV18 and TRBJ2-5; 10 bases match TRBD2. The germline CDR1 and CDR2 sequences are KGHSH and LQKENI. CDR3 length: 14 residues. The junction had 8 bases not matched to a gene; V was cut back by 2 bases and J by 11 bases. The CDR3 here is CASSPSLAGEQQYF. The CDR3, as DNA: TGTGCCAGCTCACCATCCCTAGCGGGGGAACAGCAGTACTTC. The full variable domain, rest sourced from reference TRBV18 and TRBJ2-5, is NAGVMQNPRHLVRRRGQEARLRCSPMKGHSHVYWYRQLPEEGLKFMVYLQKENIIDESGMPKERFSAEFPKEGPSILRIQQVVRGDSAAYFCASSPSLAGEQQYFGPGTRLLVL.

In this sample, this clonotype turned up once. The CDR3 nucleotides read TGCGCCAGCAGCCCAACCCCTCACAGCAATCAGCCCCAGCATTTT. It specifies CASSPTPHSNQPQHF. The chain uses TRBV4-1 and TRBJ1-5; D gene uncertain. The CDR3 runs 15 residues. Germline values: CDR1 MGHRA, CDR2 YSYEKL. Deletions cut 4 bases from V and 1 base from J, with 11 bases between.